The TCR beta chain described here comes from a study of blood T cell repertoires in COVID-19. As originally analysed: Researchers report that nucleated cell counts were estimated from reference gene primer amplification. Measured with immunoSEQ multiplex PCR; TCRdb has only the in-frame clones, and not every one. That table gives V, J and clone size, and the DNA gave D and trimming. Among about 390,000 clones listed, around 87% were seen once. The V gene's germline CDR1 is SNHLY and CDR2 FYNNEI. V gave up 2 bases and J gave up 7 bases; unmatched junction bases: 13. This CDR3 has 17 amino acids. The participants were between about 18 and 89 years old and came from 24 US areas. Participants' reported clinical history set cohort assignment. Donors in Cohort 3 who had recovered were those with two negative PCRs, healthcare professional clearance, or resolution of their symptoms.

The sequencing sample was made of PBMCs or T cells enriched from blood (not recorded which). This clonotype was sampled from a woman in her fifties or sixties who had recovered from COVID-19. The V and J genes are TRBV2 and TRBJ1-1, with 10 bases identical to TRBD1. CDR3 loop: CASSERGYGTGAFEAFF. The CDR3 coding sequence is TGTGCCAGCAGTGAAAGGGGGTACGGGACAGGGGCCTTTGAAGCTTTCTTT. The whole variable domain, remainder taken from reference TRBV2 and TRBJ1-1, is EPEVTQTPSHQVTQMGQEVILRCVPISNHLYFYWYRQILGQKVEFLVSFYNNEISEKSEIFDDQFSVERPDGSNFTLKIRSTKLEDSAMYFCASSERGYGTGAFEAFFGQGTRLTVV.